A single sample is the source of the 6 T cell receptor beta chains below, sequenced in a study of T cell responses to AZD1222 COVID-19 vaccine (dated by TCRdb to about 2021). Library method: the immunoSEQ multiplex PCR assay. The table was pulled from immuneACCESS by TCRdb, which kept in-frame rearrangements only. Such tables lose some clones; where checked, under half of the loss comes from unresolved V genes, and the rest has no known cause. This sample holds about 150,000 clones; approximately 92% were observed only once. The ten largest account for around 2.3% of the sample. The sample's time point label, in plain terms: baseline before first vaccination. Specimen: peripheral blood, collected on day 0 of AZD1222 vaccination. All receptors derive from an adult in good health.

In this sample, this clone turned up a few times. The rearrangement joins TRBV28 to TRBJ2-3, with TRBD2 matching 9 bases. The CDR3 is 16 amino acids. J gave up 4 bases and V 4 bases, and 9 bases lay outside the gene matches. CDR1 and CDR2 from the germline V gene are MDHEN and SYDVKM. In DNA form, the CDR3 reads TGTGCCAGCAGTTCGCCGGGTAGCGGGAGTTCAGATACGCAGTATTTT. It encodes CASSSPGSGSSDTQYF.

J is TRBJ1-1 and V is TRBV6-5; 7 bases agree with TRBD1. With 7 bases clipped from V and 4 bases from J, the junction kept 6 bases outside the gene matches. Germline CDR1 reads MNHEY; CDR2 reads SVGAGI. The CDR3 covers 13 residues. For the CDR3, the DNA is TGTGCCAGCACCCTACACAGGGGCACTGAAGCTTTCTTT. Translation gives CASTLHRGTEAFF.

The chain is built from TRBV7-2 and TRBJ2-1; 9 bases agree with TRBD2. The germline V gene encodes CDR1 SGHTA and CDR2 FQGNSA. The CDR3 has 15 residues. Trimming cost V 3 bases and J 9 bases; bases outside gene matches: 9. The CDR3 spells CASSFLGGGASEQFF. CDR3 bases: TGTGCCAGCAGCTTTTTGGGCGGGGGGGCGAGTGAGCAGTTCTTC.

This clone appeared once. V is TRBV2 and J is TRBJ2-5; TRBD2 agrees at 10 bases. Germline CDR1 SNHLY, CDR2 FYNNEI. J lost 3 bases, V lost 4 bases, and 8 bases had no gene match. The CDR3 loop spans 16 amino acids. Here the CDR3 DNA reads TGTGCCAGCAGTGGGGGTTGGACTAGCGGTAAAGAGACCCAGTACTTC. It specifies CASSGGWTSGKETQYF. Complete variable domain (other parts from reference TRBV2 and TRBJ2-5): EPEVTQTPSHQVTQMGQEVILRCVPISNHLYFYWYRQILGQKVEFLVSFYNNEISEKSEIFDDQFSVERPDGSNFTLKIRSTKLEDSAMYFCASSGGWTSGKETQYFGPGTRLLVL.

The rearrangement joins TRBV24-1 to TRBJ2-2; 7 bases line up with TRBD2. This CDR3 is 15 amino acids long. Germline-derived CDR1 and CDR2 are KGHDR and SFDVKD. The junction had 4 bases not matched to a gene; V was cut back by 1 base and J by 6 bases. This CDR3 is CATSDLGRGAGELFF. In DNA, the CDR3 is TGTGCCACCAGTGATTTAGGACGGGGGGCCGGGGAGCTGTTTTTT.

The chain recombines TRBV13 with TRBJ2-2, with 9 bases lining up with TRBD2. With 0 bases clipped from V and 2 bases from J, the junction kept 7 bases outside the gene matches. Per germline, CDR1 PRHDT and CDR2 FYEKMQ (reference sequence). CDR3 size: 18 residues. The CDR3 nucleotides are TGTGCCAGCAGCTTAGGGGACCTAGCGGGGACCAACACCGGGGAGCTGTTTTTT. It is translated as CASSLGDLAGTNTGELFF.